A single sample is the source of the 11 T cell receptor beta chains below, sequenced in a study of cytomegalovirus exposure and HLA in healthy donors. The PCR was carried out with 60 Vbeta primers and 13 Jbeta primers. The data were produced by immunoSEQ multiplex PCR, yet TCRdb's version contains in-frame clones alone and is incomplete. This sample carries 150,000 to 200,000 clones, roughly 79% of them seen once, and the ten largest clones take just under 5%. What was sequenced was PBMCs. The receptors derive from a woman aged 18 to 35 in good health and CMV-seropositive.

The chain couples TRBV28 to TRBJ2-5; TRBD2 is a possible D gene (7 bases). CDR1 and CDR2 from the germline V gene are MDHEN and SYDVKM. The CDR3 extends over 17 amino acids. V gave up 3 bases and J gave up 4 bases, with 21 bases separating them. For the CDR3, the DNA is TGTGCCAGCAGTTTGGGGAGGGGGGGACCGGCGGGAGAGACCCAGTACTTC. Translation: CASSLGRGGPAGETQYF.

The chain recombines TRBV6-1 with TRBJ1-3; unclear D gene. CDR1 is MNHNS and CDR2 is SASEGT in the germline V gene. The CDR3 sequence is 12 residues long. V shed 7 bases and J shed 4 bases, with 8 bases lying between them. The CDR3 DNA reads TGTGCCAGCATCTCGGAGGGAAACACCATATATTTT. This gives the protein CASISEGNTIYF.

The chain couples TRBV19 to TRBJ2-3; TRBD2 is a possible D gene (6 bases). Trimming removed 7 bases at V and 5 bases at J, with 19 bases between. CDR3 length: 15 residues. Germline CDR1 and CDR2: LNHDA and SQIVND (reference sequence). In DNA, the CDR3 is TGTGCCAGTAAGGTCTCGCGGAGGGAACTAGATACGCAGTATTTT. Amino acid sequence: CASKVSRRELDTQYF.

This chain uses TRBV4-3 with TRBJ2-1, with TRBD2 identical over 11 bases. Germline assignment: CDR1 LGHNA and CDR2 YSLEER. CDR3 length: 17 residues. Losses at the gene ends were 3 bases for V and 4 bases for J; bases not matched to a gene: 8. The CDR3 DNA follows: TGCGCCAGCAGCCACAAACCGGGACTAGCGGAATACAATGAGCAGTTCTTC. The encoded protein is CASSHKPGLAEYNEQFF.

The chain has TRBV5-1 and TRBJ1-6; 7 bases agree with TRBD1. This CDR3 spans 16 amino acids. The V and J ends lost 0 bases and 3 bases, in that order; junction bases with no gene match: 3. The V gene's germline CDR1 is SGHRS and CDR2 YFSETQ. The CDR3 nucleotides read TGCGCCAGCAGCTTGGAGGGACAGCACTATAATTCACCCCTCCACTTT. It is translated as CASSLEGQHYNSPLHF.

The rearrangement links TRBV6-5 to TRBJ2-3; D is ambiguous. Germline CDR1 is MNHEY and CDR2 is SVGAGI. The CDR3 contains 14 residues. Trimming pared 2 bases from V and 4 bases from J, leaving 10 bases between. The CDR3 bases are TGTGCCAGCAGTTACGTCGAGTTGCCAGATACGCAGTATTTT. Translating gives CASSYVELPDTQYF.

V gene TRBV29-1 combines with J gene TRBJ1-5; possible D gene TRBD1, 5 bases. Germline-derived CDR1 and CDR2 are SQVTM and ANQGSEA. The ends were cut back, 8 bases at V and 2 bases at J, with 13 bases in the middle. The CDR3 has 13 amino acids. The CDR3 loop is CSWGEGGNQPQHF. The CDR3 DNA reads TGCAGCTGGGGGGAGGGTGGCAATCAGCCCCAGCATTTT. Filled out from reference TRBV29-1 and TRBJ1-5, the complete variable domain reads SAVISQKPSRDICQRGTSLTIQCQVDSQVTMMFWYRQQPGQSLTLIATANQGSEATYESGFVIDKFPISRPNLTFSTLTVSNMSPEDSSIYLCSWGEGGNQPQHFGDGTRLSIL.

The chain combines TRBV6-5 with TRBJ2-5; TRBD2 agrees at 7 bases. Per the germline V gene, CDR1 is MNHEY and CDR2 is SVGAGI. This CDR3 spans 14 amino acids. The J segment lost 4 bases and the V segment lost 7 bases, leaving 9 bases of the junction unmatched. The CDR3 protein is CASTKGRGGETQYF. As DNA, the CDR3 is TGTGCCAGCACAAAGGGGAGGGGCGGAGAGACCCAGTACTTC.

The J gene is TRBJ1-6, the V gene TRBV6-4; D is possibly TRBD1 (6 bases). The CDR3 consists of 14 residues. Per germline, CDR1 MRHNA and CDR2 SNTAGT. Trimming took 6 bases from V and 5 from J, leaving 11 bases between them. CDR3 protein: CASSQGPHNSPLHF. CDR3 DNA sequence: TGTGCCAGCAGCCAGGGGCCCCATAATTCACCCCTCCACTTT.

This sequence joins TRBV5-1 and TRBJ2-2, with TRBD1 identical over 7 bases. The germline V gene encodes CDR1 SGHRS and CDR2 YFSETQ. V dropped 4 bases and J dropped 7; count of bases not matched to a gene: 16. There are 17 residues in the CDR3. CDR3 protein: CASSRSGTEFINGELFF. The CDR3, as DNA: TGCGCCAGCAGCCGCTCCGGGACAGAGTTTATTAACGGGGAGCTGTTTTTT. The full variable domain, its missing parts supplied by reference TRBV5-1 and TRBJ2-2, is KAGVTQTPRYLIKTRGQQVTLSCSPISGHRSVSWYQQTPGQGLQFLFEYFSETQRNKGNFPGRFSGRQFSNSRSEMNVSTLELGDSALYLCASSRSGTEFINGELFFGEGSRLTVL.

J is TRBJ2-2 and V is TRBV28, with 7 bases aligning to TRBD1. The CDR3 has 15 residues. Germline lookup yields CDR1 MDHEN and CDR2 SYDVKM. Losses at the gene ends were 5 bases for V and 4 bases for J; bases not matched to a gene: 7. CDR3 in amino acids: CASSPPGTVTGELFF. The CDR3 DNA reads as TGTGCCAGCAGTCCCCCCGGGACAGTCACCGGGGAGCTGTTTTTT.